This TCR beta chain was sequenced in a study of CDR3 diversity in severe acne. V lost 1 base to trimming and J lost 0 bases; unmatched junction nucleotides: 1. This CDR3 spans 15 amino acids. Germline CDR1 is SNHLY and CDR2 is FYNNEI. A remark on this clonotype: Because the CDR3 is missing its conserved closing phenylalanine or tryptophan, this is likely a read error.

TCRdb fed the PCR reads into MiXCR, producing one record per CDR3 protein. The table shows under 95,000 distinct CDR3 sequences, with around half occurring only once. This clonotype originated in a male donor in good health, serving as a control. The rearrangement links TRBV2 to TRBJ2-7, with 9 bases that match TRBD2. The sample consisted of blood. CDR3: CASSEDSGSSYEQYL. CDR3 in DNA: TGTGCCAGCAGTGAAGATAGCGGGAGCTCCTACGAGCAGTACCTC.